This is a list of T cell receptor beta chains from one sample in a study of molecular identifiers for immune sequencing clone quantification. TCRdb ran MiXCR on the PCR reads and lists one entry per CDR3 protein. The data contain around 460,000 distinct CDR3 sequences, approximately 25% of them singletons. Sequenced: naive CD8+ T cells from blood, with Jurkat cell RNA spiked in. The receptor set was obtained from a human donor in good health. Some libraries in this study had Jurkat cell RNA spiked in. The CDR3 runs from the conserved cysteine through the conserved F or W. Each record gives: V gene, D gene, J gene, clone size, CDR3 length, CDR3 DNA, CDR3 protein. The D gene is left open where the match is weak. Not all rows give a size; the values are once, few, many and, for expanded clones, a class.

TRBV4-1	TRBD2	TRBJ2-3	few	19	TGCGCCAGCAGCCAACGACCGAGCGGGGGGGGCTTCGTCACAGATACGCAGTATTTT	CASSQRPSGGGFVTDTQYF
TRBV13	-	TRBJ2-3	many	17	TGTGCCAGCAGCTTATCCCTTGGGAGCGGAGGCACAGATACGCAGTATTTT	CASSLSLGSGGTDTQYF
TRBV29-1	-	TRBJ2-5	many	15	TGCAGCGTCGGTTTAACCGGGACTTTACAAGAGACCCAGTACTTC	CSVGLTGTLQETQYF
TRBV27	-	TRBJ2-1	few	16	TGTGCCAGCAGATCGGAGGGGGGGACCCAATACAATGAGCAGTTCTTC	CASRSEGGTQYNEQFF
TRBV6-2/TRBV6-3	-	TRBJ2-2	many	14	TGTGCCAGCAGTTACGCAGAAAACACCGGGGAGCTGTTTTTT	CASSYAENTGELFF
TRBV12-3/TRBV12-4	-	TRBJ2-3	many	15	TGTGCCAGCAGTTTAGCAGCGGGCCTCACAGATACGCAGTATTTT	CASSLAAGLTDTQYF
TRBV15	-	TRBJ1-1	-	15	TGTGCCGCCAGCAGGGAAACTGGGGGGGGTACTGAAGCTTTCTTT	CAASRETGGGTEAFF
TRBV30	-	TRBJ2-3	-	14	TGTGCCTGGAGCATCGGGGGCGGGACAGATACGCAGTATTTT	CAWSIGGGTDTQYF
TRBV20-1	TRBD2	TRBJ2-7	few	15	TGCAGTGCTAGAGATCCCCCAGCGGGAGGTTGGGAGCAGTACTTC	CSARDPPAGGWEQYF
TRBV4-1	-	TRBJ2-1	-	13	TGCGCCAGCAGCCGGGGACCGTACAATGAGCAGTTCTTC	CASSRGPYNEQFF
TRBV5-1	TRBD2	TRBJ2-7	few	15	TGCGCCAGCAGCCCTTCTAGCGGGGCATCCTACGAGCAGTACTTC	CASSPSSGASYEQYF
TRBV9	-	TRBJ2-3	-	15	TGTGCCCGCAGCGTAGGGCTCAGGGCCGCAGATACGCAGTATTTT	CARSVGLRAADTQYF
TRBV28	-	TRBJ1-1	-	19	TGTGCCAGCAGTTTCTTTGACCACCCCCGAAAGGCCTTGAACACTGAAGCTTTCTTT	CASSFFDHPRKALNTEAFF
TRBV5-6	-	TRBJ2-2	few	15	TGTGCCAGCAGCTTGGAGTCTAGCGCGAGCGGGGAGCTGTTTTTT	CASSLESSASGELFF
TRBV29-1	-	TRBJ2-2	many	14	TGCAGCGTTGAGACTGGGCAGTCGACCGGGGAGCTGTTTTTT	CSVETGQSTGELFF
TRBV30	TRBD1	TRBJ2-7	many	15	TGTGCCTGGAGTATGACGACAGGGAGAGACTACGAGCAGTACTTC	CAWSMTTGRDYEQYF
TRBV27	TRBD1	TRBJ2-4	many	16	TGTGCCAGCCGGACTCTATTGACAGGGGGAGTAAACATTCAGTACTTC	CASRTLLTGGVNIQYF
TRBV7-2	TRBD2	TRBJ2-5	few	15	TGTGCCAGCAGCCCTAGCGGGGGGATGCAAGAGACCCAGTACTTC	CASSPSGGMQETQYF
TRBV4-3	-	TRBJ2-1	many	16	TGCGCCAGCAGCCAATCGCACCCTAGCATCCAGAATGAGCAGTTCTTC	CASSQSHPSIQNEQFF
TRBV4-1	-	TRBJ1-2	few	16	TGCGCCAGCAGCCAAGATATTGGACAGACACCTTATGGCTACACCTTC	CASSQDIGQTPYGYTF
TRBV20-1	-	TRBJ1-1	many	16	TGCAGTGCTCCCCGAAAGACCACTTACATAAACACTGAAGCTTTCTTT	CSAPRKTTYINTEAFF
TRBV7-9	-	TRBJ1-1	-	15	TGTGCCAGCAGCTCACCAGGGGATATGCACACTGAAGCTTTCTTT	CASSSPGDMHTEAFF
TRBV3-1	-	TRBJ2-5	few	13	TGTGCCAGCAGCCAAGAAAACACTGAGACCCAGTACTTC	CASSQENTETQYF
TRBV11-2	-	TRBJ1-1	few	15	TGTGCCAGCAGCTTGATGGGTGTGGTCGCTACTGAAGCTTTCTTT	CASSLMGVVATEAFF
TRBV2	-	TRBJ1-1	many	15	TGTGCCAGCAGTGGTCCTCTGGGGGGCTTCACTGAAGCTTTCTTT	CASSGPLGGFTEAFF
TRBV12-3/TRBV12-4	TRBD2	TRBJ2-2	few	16	TGTGCCAGCAGCCCAAGCGGGGGGGACGTCACCGGGGAGCTGTTTTTT	CASSPSGGDVTGELFF
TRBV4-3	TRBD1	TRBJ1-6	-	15	TGCGCCAGCAGCCAAGATTACAGGGGGGAATCACCCCTCCACTTT	CASSQDYRGESPLHF
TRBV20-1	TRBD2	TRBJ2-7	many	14	TGCAGTGCTGGGGAGGGGCCAAAGGGCTACGAGCAGTACTTC	CSAGEGPKGYEQYF
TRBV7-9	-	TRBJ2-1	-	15	TGTGCCAGCAGCTTCTCTCCAAGCTCCTACCATGAGCAGTTCTTC	CASSFSPSSYHEQFF